Listed below are T cell receptor beta chains from one sample, sequenced in a study of blood T cell repertoires in COVID-19. Only in-frame clones appear in the TCRdb table, and some are missing; sequencing was by immunoSEQ multiplex PCR. The data hold tens of thousands of clones, with 75% to 85% observed a single time. The sequenced sample consisted of peripheral blood. These receptors came from a human donor in a cohort sampled during active COVID-19. The CDR3 runs from the conserved cysteine through the conserved F or W. The D gene is left open where the match is weak. Size is omitted from some rows. Given values are once, few, many or a class for expanded clones.

clone size | J gene | D gene | V gene | CDR3 DNA | CDR3 protein
- | TRBJ2-7 | TRBD2 | TRBV2 | TGTGCCAGCAGCGAGGGGACTAGCGGAATCTACGAGCAGTACTTC | CASSEGTSGIYEQYF
- | TRBJ2-7 | - | TRBV5-1 | TGCGCCAGCACCTCGGTGACAGGCGTCTACGAGCAGTACTTC | CASTSVTGVYEQYF
- | TRBJ1-1 | - | TRBV11-2 | TGTGCCAGCAGCTTACCCCCCAACGAGGGAGATGTCACTGAAGCTTTCTTT | CASSLPPNEGDVTEAFF
- | TRBJ1-2 | - | TRBV9 | TGTGCCAGCAGCGTAGGGCCTGACTCCCTGGTGGGCTACACCTTC | CASSVGPDSLVGYTF
- | TRBJ2-7 | - | TRBV5-1 | TGCGCCAGCAGCTTGGCCGGGATCGACGAGCAGTACTTC | CASSLAGIDEQYF
- | TRBJ1-4 | - | TRBV2 | TGTGCCAGCAGTGCGGGGGGCTCGGCTGAAAAACTGTTTTTT | CASSAGGSAEKLFF
- | TRBJ1-2 | - | TRBV5-5 | TGTGCCAGCAGCTCTGAGGGAGTCGGCTATGGCTACACCTTC | CASSSEGVGYGYTF
- | TRBJ1-3 | TRBD1 | TRBV5-1 | TGCGCCAGCAGCCAGAGGACAGGCAACTCTGGAAACACCATATATTTT | CASSQRTGNSGNTIYF
- | TRBJ2-1 | TRBD1 | TRBV5-1 | TGCGCCAGCAGCCCAGGGACAGGGTCCTACAATGAGCAGTTCTTC | CASSPGTGSYNEQFF
- | TRBJ2-7 | TRBD1 | TRBV7-3 | TGTGCCAGCAGCTTAACGGCGACAGGGGGACAGTACTTC | CASSLTATGGQYF
- | TRBJ2-1 | - | TRBV5-1 | TGCGCCAGCAGCTTGGAGATGGGGCCTTACAATGAGCAGTTCTTC | CASSLEMGPYNEQFF
- | TRBJ2-7 | - | TRBV6-5 | TGTGCCAGCACCCTTATCCGGGGCTCCTACGAGCAGTACTTC | CASTLIRGSYEQYF
few | TRBJ2-1 | - | TRBV15 | TGTGCCACCAGCGGGGGCCGTCCGGCTCGCCTGTCCTACAATGAGCAGTTCTTC | CATSGGRPARLSYNEQFF
- | TRBJ1-6 | TRBD1 | TRBV7-3 | TGTGCCAGCAGCCCCGGGACAGTTAATTCACCCCTCCACTTT | CASSPGTVNSPLHF
- | TRBJ1-3 | - | TRBV25-1 | TGTGCCAGCAGTGAACGGAACAGGCCAAGGGACACCATATATTTT | CASSERNRPRDTIYF
- | TRBJ2-3 | - | TRBV5-4 | TGTGCCAGCAGCGAGAACGGGGCCGGAGGGCCAGATACGCAGTATTTT | CASSENGAGGPDTQYF
- | TRBJ1-6 | - | TRBV30 | TGTGCCTGGAGCCCCAGGGAAAATTCACCCCTCCACTTT | CAWSPRENSPLHF
- | TRBJ1-4 | - | TRBV5-5 | TGTGCCAGCAGCTTGGGCGGGGGAGGAAAACTGTTTTTT | CASSLGGGGKLFF
- | TRBJ1-1 | - | TRBV18 | TGTGCCAGCTCACCTCAGGTGAACACTGAAGCTTTCTTT | CASSPQVNTEAFF
- | TRBJ2-2 | - | TRBV5-1 | TGCGCCAGCAGCTGGAGCCTAGGGGTCGCAAAGGGCACCGGGGAGCTGTTTTTT | CASSWSLGVAKGTGELFF
- | TRBJ2-1 | - | TRBV7-9 | TGTGCCAGCAGCTTAGACAGGGCGTGGGATGAGCAGTTCTTC | CASSLDRAWDEQFF
- | TRBJ2-1 | TRBD1 | TRBV10-3 | TGTGCCATCAGTACGGGACAGGGAATATACAATGAGCAGTTCTTC | CAISTGQGIYNEQFF
- | TRBJ2-3 | TRBD2 | TRBV7-7 | TGTGCTAGCAGCTTAGGGTCTAGCGGGGGCACAGATACGCAGTATTTT | CASSLGSSGGTDTQYF
- | TRBJ2-3 | TRBD1 | TRBV7-7 | TGTGCTAGCAGCTTAGGACAGGACCTACTTATCAAGGATACGCAGTATTTT | CASSLGQDLLIKDTQYF
- | TRBJ1-4 | TRBD1 | TRBV9 | TGTGCCAGCAGCGTGGGACAGGGATATGAAAAACTGTTTTTT | CASSVGQGYEKLFF
- | TRBJ2-1 | - | TRBV27 | TGTGCCAGCAGTGGACCGGCAACAGGTGACAATGAGCAGTTCTTC | CASSGPATGDNEQFF
once | TRBJ2-1 | TRBD2 | TRBV4-1 | TGCGCCAGCAGCGGGCGCGGGGGGGCCGCCAATGAGCAGTTCTTC | CASSGRGGAANEQFF
- | TRBJ2-3 | - | TRBV4-1 | TGCGCCAGCAGCCACGGTCCGGGTGCAGATACGCAGTATTTT | CASSHGPGADTQYF
once | TRBJ2-7 | TRBD1 | TRBV15 | TGTGCCACCAGCCGGGACAGCTACGAGCAGTACTTC | CATSRDSYEQYF
- | TRBJ2-5 | TRBD2 | TRBV5-6 | TGTGCCAGCAGCCCGGGACTAGCGGGGTACCAAGAGACCCAGTACTTC | CASSPGLAGYQETQYF
- | TRBJ1-2 | TRBD1 | TRBV15 | TGTGCCACCAGCAGAGCCCCGGGACAGGGCTATGGCTACACCTTC | CATSRAPGQGYGYTF
- | TRBJ1-2 | - | TRBV2 | TGTGCCAGCAGTGAAGCGCTTCAGGGCAGTTATGGCTACACCTTC | CASSEALQGSYGYTF
- | TRBJ1-4 | - | TRBV5-1 | TGCGCCAGCAGCTTGCGGGGAGCCCCTAATGAAAAACTGTTTTTT | CASSLRGAPNEKLFF
- | TRBJ2-5 | - | TRBV11-2 | TGTGCCAGCAGCTTTTCGGGGGGCAGTCAGGGGACCCAGTACTTC | CASSFSGGSQGTQYF
few | TRBJ2-1 | - | TRBV6-2/TRBV6-3 | TGTGCCAGCAGTTCTGTCTACAATGAGCAGTTCTTC | CASSSVYNEQFF
- | TRBJ2-5 | TRBD2 | TRBV5-1 | TGCGCCAGCAGCTTGGAGTACTCGGGGGGGCAAGAGACCCAGTACTTC | CASSLEYSGGQETQYF
- | TRBJ1-2 | TRBD1 | TRBV19 | TGTGCCAGTTGTGAGGGGGCAGGGGATGGCTACACCTTC | CASCEGAGDGYTF
- | TRBJ1-2 | - | TRBV15 | TGTGCCACCAGCTACCAGGGCTATGGCTACACCTTC | CATSYQGYGYTF
- | TRBJ1-2 | TRBD1 | TRBV5-6 | TGTGCCAGCAGCTTGGTTGGACAGGGGCACTATGGCTACACCTTC | CASSLVGQGHYGYTF
few | TRBJ2-5 | TRBD2 | TRBV30 | TGTGCCTGGAGTGCGGGGACTCGGGGGGTGCCCCAGTACTTC | CAWSAGTRGVPQYF
- | TRBJ2-1 | - | TRBV5-1 | TGCGCCAGCAGCTCCGACTTGAGCTCCTACAATGAGCAGTTCTTC | CASSSDLSSYNEQFF
- | TRBJ1-1 | - | TRBV5-1 | TGCGCCAGCAGCTTGATAGCTATGAACACTGAAGCTTTCTTT | CASSLIAMNTEAFF
once | TRBJ2-3 | - | TRBV30 | TGTGCCTGGGGAGGGGGGCCGGGGGATACGCAGTATTTT | CAWGGGPGDTQYF
- | TRBJ1-1 | - | TRBV7-8 | TGTGCCAGCAGCTTAGTAAGGCAGGGGAACACTGAAGCTTTCTTT | CASSLVRQGNTEAFF
- | TRBJ1-6 | - | TRBV6-5 | TGTGCCAGCAGTCGACTAGTCTATAATTCACCCCTCCACTTT | CASSRLVYNSPLHF
- | TRBJ1-2 | - | TRBV3-1/TRBV3-2 | TGTGCCAGCAGCCAAGATCCCGGGACAAGAATGCATGGCTACACCTTC | CASSQDPGTRMHGYTF
once | TRBJ2-7 | - | TRBV19 | TGTGCCAGTAGTTCGCCGGGACACCGTTATTACGAGCAGTACTTC | CASSSPGHRYYEQYF
- | TRBJ2-1 | - | TRBV6-1 | TGTGCCAGCAGTGAACAGATGTACAATGAGCAGTTCTTC | CASSEQMYNEQFF
once | TRBJ2-7 | - | TRBV13 | TGTGCCAGCAGCTTACTACCGGGGGTCGAGCAGTACTTC | CASSLLPGVEQYF
- | TRBJ1-2 | TRBD1 | TRBV29-1 | TGCAGCGCGGACAGGGGATATAACTATGGCTACACCTTC | CSADRGYNYGYTF
- | TRBJ1-1 | TRBD1 | TRBV20-1 | TGCAGTGCTAGTCCCCCGGGGCAGGGGGGCCCAGGGGCTTTCTTT | CSASPPGQGGPGAFF
- | TRBJ2-3 | - | TRBV5-1 | TGCGCCAGCAGCTTCGGAACAGTCACAGATACGCAGTATTTT | CASSFGTVTDTQYF
- | TRBJ1-1 | - | TRBV27 | TGTGCCAGCAGTTTATCGAGGAACACTGAAGCTTTCTTT | CASSLSRNTEAFF
- | TRBJ1-1 | TRBD1 | TRBV29-1 | TGCAGCGTCCGGACAGGCGGCACTGAAGCTTTCTTT | CSVRTGGTEAFF
- | TRBJ2-2 | - | TRBV21-1 | TGTGCCAGCAGCAAAGTTGGTCCTTTTTTATATAGGGGGCCGAACACCGGGGAGCTGTTTTTT | CASSKVGPFLYRGPNTGELFF